These 18 T cell receptor beta chains were all obtained from the same sample, sequenced in a study of CD8 T cells in ankylosing spondylitis. Overall study results and limits: What seemed typical of ankylosing spondylitis blood was a TCR beta motif built from several highly homologous variants.

These TCRs are of unknown antigen specificity. TCRdb reprocessed the 5' RACE reads with MiXCR, giving one entry per CDR3 protein. The repertoire holds fewer than 650,000 distinct CDR3 sequences, with about an eighth as singletons. The specimen was blood, either unsorted or a sorted T cell fraction (not recorded which). The origin of the receptors is a male donor with ankylosing spondylitis.

This clonotype has ten or more counts. V usage is TRBV20-1 and J usage is TRBJ2-7; D is unresolved. The germline CDR1 and CDR2 sequences are DFQATT and SNEGSKA (reference sequence). Trimming removed 6 bases from V and 3 bases from J, with 9 bases in between. The CDR3 length is 11 residues. DNA of the CDR3: TGCAGTGCCTCATTGGACTACGAGCAGTACTTC. Its translation is CSASLDYEQYF.

This clonotype has only a few counts. The V call is TRBV11-2, the J call TRBJ2-1; 9 bases are shared with TRBD1. The CDR3 is 12 amino acids. The trim removed 4 bases at V and 9 bases at J, leaving 1 base unmatched. Germline CDR1 and CDR2: SGHAT and FQNNGV. In DNA form, the CDR3 reads TGTGCCAGCAGCTCGGACAGGGGTGAGCAGTTCTTC. Amino acid sequence: CASSSDRGEQFF.

This clonotype turned up a few times. The chain is built from TRBV6-1 and TRBJ1-1, with no clear D. Trimming pared 2 bases from V and 0 bases from J, leaving 4 bases between. The CDR3 totals 13 residues. In germline, CDR1 is MNHNS, CDR2 SASEGT. CDR3 loop: CASSERMNTEAFF. As DNA, the CDR3 is TGTGCCAGCAGTGAACGGATGAACACTGAAGCTTTCTTT.

This clonotype was seen ten or more times. This chain uses TRBV5-1 with TRBJ2-1, with 8 bases lining up with TRBD2. The CDR3 sequence is 17 residues long. V lost 5 bases and J lost 5; bases outside the gene matches: 15. Germline V gene sequence: CDR1 SGHRS, CDR2 YFSETQ. The CDR3 protein is CASSLIPAGDYDNEQFF. In DNA, the CDR3 is TGCGCCAGCAGTCTCATCCCAGCGGGAGATTACGACAATGAGCAGTTCTTC.

This clonotype has at least ten counts. The V gene is TRBV4-1, the J gene TRBJ1-2, with a tentative D call TRBD1 (5 bases). V was pared by 3 bases and J by 1 base, with 15 bases between. The length of the CDR3 is 16 residues. From germline, CDR1 is MGHRA and CDR2 YSYEKL. The CDR3 is CASSQHTGTNNYGYTF. CDR3 in DNA: TGCGCCAGCAGCCAGCATACCGGGACTAATAACTATGGCTACACCTTC.

V usage is TRBV10-3 and J usage is TRBJ1-6, with D possibly matching TRBD1 (6 bases). V lost 5 bases, J lost 6 bases, and 11 bases lay in between. Germline CDR1 ENHRY, CDR2 SYGVKD. The length of the CDR3 is 14 residues. For the CDR3, the DNA is TGTGCCATCAGTAGGGGGGGTATTAATTCACCCCTCCACTTT. It translates to CAISRGGINSPLHF.

The sample holds many counts of this clonotype. The chain is built from TRBV4-1 and TRBJ1-3, with no clear D. The germline gives CDR1 MGHRA, CDR2 YSYEKL. The germline V and J ends were trimmed by 5 bases and 0 bases, with 11 bases remaining between them. The CDR3 has 15 amino acids. CDR3 region: CASSKQVDSGNTIYF. The CDR3 DNA is TGCGCCAGCAGCAAGCAGGTTGACTCTGGAAACACCATATATTTT.

The rearrangement joins TRBV6-1 to TRBJ1-5; 7 bases match TRBD1. The J segment lost 4 bases and the V segment lost 6 bases, leaving 3 bases of the junction unmatched. This CDR3 comprises 13 residues. From germline, CDR1 is MNHNS and CDR2 SASEGT. The CDR3 DNA reads as TGTGCCAGCAGGTCACAGGGGAATCAGCCCCAGCATTTT. Its protein is CASRSQGNQPQHF.

In its sample, this clonotype was seen a few times. The rearrangement joins TRBV3-1 to TRBJ2-1, with D perhaps being TRBD1 or TRBD2 (5 bases each). Germline V gene sequence: CDR1 LGHDT, CDR2 YNNKEL (reference sequence). V was clipped by 4 bases and J by 7 bases, with 14 bases between them. CDR3 length equals 14 residues. CDR3 nucleotide sequence: TGTGCCAGCAGCCTGGGACCTTCGGGGAATGAGCAGTTCTTC. Amino acids: CASSLGPSGNEQFF.

This clonotype was seen at least ten times. V and J are TRBV7-9 and TRBJ2-5, with D uncertain. Per germline, CDR1 SEHNR and CDR2 FQNEAQ (reference sequence). V lost 1 base and J 2 bases, leaving 8 bases between the germline ends. This CDR3 has 14 amino acids. CDR3 protein: CASSLVLGQETQYF. CDR3 nucleotides: TGTGCCAGCAGCTTAGTTTTGGGACAAGAGACCCAGTACTTC.

The rearrangement links TRBV18 to TRBJ1-1; the D is unclear. Trimming pared 1 base from V and 3 bases from J, leaving 12 bases between. Germline V gene sequence: CDR1 KGHSH, CDR2 LQKENI. The CDR3 length is 15 residues. The DNA of the CDR3 is TGTGCCAGCTCACCACGGATAGGGAAGGACACTGAAGCTTTCTTT. It codes for CASSPRIGKDTEAFF.

This clonotype was picked up a small number of times. This chain links TRBV20-1 with TRBJ2-7; 7 nucleotides agree with TRBD2. V was clipped by 6 bases and J by 0 bases; unmatched bases: 11. CDR1 and CDR2 (germline): DFQATT, SNEGSKA (reference sequence). The CDR3 consists of 15 residues. CDR3 bases: TGCAGTGCCCAAATGGGGCGGGGGATCTCCTACGAGCAGTACTTC. Its translation: CSAQMGRGISYEQYF.

This clonotype showed up just a few times. The V call is TRBV20-1, the J call TRBJ2-7; 7 nucleotides line up with TRBD2. The ends lost 5 bases at V and 6 bases at J; junction bases unmatched: 4. Germline CDR1 and CDR2: DFQATT and SNEGSKA (reference sequence). The CDR3 runs 11 residues. CDR3 in DNA: TGCAGTGCTTGGACTAGTGCCGAGCAGTACGTC. Residues: CSAWTSAEQYV.

The chain is built from TRBV12-3 or TRBV12-4 and TRBJ2-3; 7 bases fit TRBD1. V shed 3 bases, J shed 1 base, and the junction held 4 bases outside the gene matches. The CDR3 is 15 amino acids. The CDR3 is CASSFEGAGTDTQYF. The CDR3 nucleotides read TGTGCCAGCAGTTTCGAGGGGGCTGGCACAGATACGCAGTATTTT.

This clonotype was picked up a small number of times. The chain is built from TRBV29-1 and TRBJ2-7; 10 bases align to TRBD2. CDR1 SQVTM and CDR2 ANQGSEA come from the germline V gene. Germline trimming cut 5 bases from V and 5 bases from J; bases unmatched to any gene: 6. The CDR3 sequence is 13 residues long. In DNA, the CDR3 is TGCAGCGTTTCAGCGGGAGGGGTGCACGAGCAGTACGTC. Protein product: CSVSAGGVHEQYV.

The rearrangement links TRBV28 to TRBJ1-2, with D tentatively TRBD1 (5 bases). Germline V gives CDR1 MDHEN, CDR2 SYDVKM. The V and J ends lost 6 bases and 0 bases respectively, with 20 bases between them. The CDR3 spans 17 residues. This chain's CDR3 is CASSHHGTELSNYGYTF. The DNA for the CDR3 is TGTGCCAGCAGCCACCACGGGACGGAACTTTCTAACTATGGCTACACCTTC.

The CDR3 spells CASSSSGALRYEQYF. CDR3 coding DNA: TGTGCCAGTTCCTCCTCGGGGGCGTTGCGCTACGAGCAGTACTTC. The chain is built from TRBV12-3 or TRBV12-4 and TRBJ2-7; D tentatively fits TRBD1 or TRBD2 (6 bases each). V dropped 9 bases and J dropped 3 bases, with 21 bases sitting between them. The CDR3 totals 15 residues.

This clonotype was observed at least ten times. The J gene is TRBJ1-1, the V gene TRBV4-1; tentatively, D is TRBD1 (5 bases). The V gene lost 3 bases and the J gene lost 4 bases, with 9 bases spanning the gap. From germline, CDR1 is MGHRA and CDR2 YSYEKL. The CDR3 covers 13 residues. The CDR3 sequence: CASSHGGTTEAFF. The CDR3 region has the DNA TGCGCCAGCAGCCACGGGGGGACCACTGAAGCTTTCTTT.